Following are 4 T cell receptor beta chains from one sample sequenced in a study of blood T cell repertoires in COVID-19 (TCRdb year 2020). Libraries were made using the immunoSEQ multiplex PCR assay. This immuneACCESS table, as held by TCRdb, lists in-frame sequences with V and J called but not all clones. Of the missing ones, under half trace to an unresolved V gene in checked studies; the others have no known cause. In all, the sample holds about 260,000 clones, and around 89% of those were seen once. The ten largest clonotypes hold roughly 3.9% of the sample. Sequenced sample: peripheral blood. These receptors all stem from a middle-aged woman with acute or convalescent COVID-19.

J is TRBJ2-5 and V is TRBV3-1 (or the pseudogene TRBV3-2), with 8 bases that match TRBD2. The V segment lost 1 base and the J segment 4 bases; nucleotides outside the gene matches: 5. The CDR3 covers 15 residues. CDR1 is LGHDT, CDR2 YNNKEL, per germline (reference sequence). CDR3 DNA: TGTGCCAGCAGCCAAGGTACGGCGGGGGGAGAGACCCAGTACTTC. This sequence encodes CASSQGTAGGETQYF.

The chain carries TRBV19 and TRBJ2-5; TRBD2 matches at 8 bases. V trimming: 4 bases; J trimming: 5 bases; junction bases outside the gene matches: 6. The CDR3 totals 14 residues. Germline CDR1 LNHDA, CDR2 SQIVND (reference sequence). The CDR3 bases are TGTGCCAGTAGTACCGGGGGGGCCGGGGAGACCCAGTACTTC. It is translated as CASSTGGAGETQYF.

The chain employs TRBV6-4 and TRBJ1-1, with D uncertain. V was trimmed by 0 bases and J by 4 bases, leaving 6 bases between them. The germline V gene encodes CDR1 MRHNA and CDR2 SNTAGT. The CDR3 length is 13 residues. DNA of the CDR3: TGTGCCAGCAGTGACTCACTTTCCACTGAAGCTTTCTTT. As protein: CASSDSLSTEAFF.

The chain employs TRBV9 and TRBJ1-1, with TRBD1 matching over 9 bases. V dropped 4 bases and J dropped 1; count of bases not matched to a gene: 17. This CDR3 is 19 amino acids long. Germline CDR1 is SGDLS and CDR2 is YYNGEE. CDR3 loop: CASSSKTGGPALPNTEAFF. DNA for the CDR3: TGTGCCAGCAGCTCCAAGACAGGGGGTCCGGCCCTTCCGAACACTGAAGCTTTCTTT.